The 25 T cell receptor beta chains below were found in one sample sequenced in a study of shared clonotypes between healthy human individuals. TCRdb's table, derived via immunoSEQ multiplex PCR, lists solely in-frame clones and lacks some. Of 950,000 to 1,100,000 clones listed, about 84% are singletons. The sequencing sample was made of memory CD4+ T cells from PBMCs. Stated subset: CD45RA-negative fraction. The receptor source for this set is a young man in good health. Some clones in this sample may be carry-over from other donors' samples.

The chain links TRBV18 to TRBJ2-7; TRBD2 matches at 9 bases. There are 17 residues in the CDR3. The germline V gene has CDR1 KGHSH and CDR2 LQKENI. Trimming took 0 bases from V and 0 from J; bases not matched to a gene: 6. The CDR3 is CASSPPSSGGSSYEQYF. As DNA, the CDR3 is TGTGCCAGCTCACCACCCTCGAGCGGGGGGAGCTCCTACGAGCAGTACTTC.

The V call is TRBV5-4, the J call TRBJ2-7, with 10 bases aligning to TRBD2. The V gene's germline CDR1 is SGHNT and CDR2 YYREEE (reference sequence). Trimming took 0 bases from V and 6 from J; bases not matched to a gene: 9. There are 16 residues in the CDR3. As DNA, the CDR3 is TGTGCCAGCAGCTTGGCGCTAGCGGGAGAAGGGGGCGAGCAGTACTTC. It encodes CASSLALAGEGGEQYF. Full variable domain (remainder filled in from reference TRBV5-4 and TRBJ2-7): ETGVTQSPTHLIKTRGQQVTLRCSSQSGHNTVSWYQQALGQGPQFIFQYYREEENGRGNFPPRFSGLQFPNYSSELNVNALELDDSALYLCASSLALAGEGGEQYFGPGTRLTVT.

About this clone: A much more abundant neighbour one base away suggests this may be a read error. The chain has TRBV5-1 and TRBJ1-5, with TRBD1 as a possible D gene (5 bases). Germline V gene sequence: CDR1 SGHRS, CDR2 YFSETQ. The CDR3 covers 15 residues. The CDR3 coding sequence is TGCGCCAGCAGCTTGGGACAGAATAGCAATCAGCTCCAGCATTTT. Translating it yields CASSLGQNSNQLQHF.

The chain carries TRBV6-5 and TRBJ2-1, with 9 positions matching TRBD2. This CDR3 is 14 amino acids long. Looked up from germline, CDR1 is MNHEY and CDR2 is SVGAGI. With V trimmed by 5 bases and J by 3 bases, 2 bases remained unmatched. The CDR3 spells CASSLAGNYNEQFF. The CDR3, as DNA: TGTGCCAGCAGTCTAGCGGGAAACTACAATGAGCAGTTCTTC.

Of note for this clone: A far larger clone is a single base away, which makes a read error likely. The chain is built from TRBV5-8 and TRBJ1-1, with D perhaps matching TRBD1 (5 bases). CDR1 is SGHTS and CDR2 is YDEGEE in the germline V gene. The CDR3 loop spans 14 amino acids. Trimming took off 5 bases at V and 5 bases at J, with 16 bases between the two ends. This chain's CDR3 is CASSPRGAWTEAFF. CDR3 bases: TGTGCCAGCAGTCCTCGAGGGGCTTGGACTGAAGCTTTCTTT.

This clone was seen a single time. J is TRBJ1-2 and V is TRBV9, with D tentatively TRBD1 (5 bases). CDR3 length: 15 amino acids. Germline CDR1 and CDR2: SGDLS and YYNGEE. Trimming shortened V by 0 bases and J by 4 bases, and 13 bases separated the two germline ends. CDR3 DNA sequence: TGTGCCAGCAGCGTAGAAGGAGTCCAGGGCTATGGCTACACCTTC. Translated, it gives CASSVEGVQGYGYTF. Complete variable domain (other parts from reference TRBV9 and TRBJ1-2): DSGVTQTPKHLITATGQRVTLRCSPRSGDLSVYWYQQSLDQGLQFLIQYYNGEERAKGNILERFSAQQFPDLHSELNLSSLELGDSALYFCASSVEGVQGYGYTFGSGTRLTVV.

The chain couples TRBV11-2 to TRBJ1-2; D unresolved. V lost 4 bases to trimming and J lost 3 bases, with 6 bases between them. The CDR3 is 12 residues long. Germline CDR1 reads SGHAT; CDR2 reads FQNNGV. The CDR3 spells CASSSRDYGYTF. In DNA form, the CDR3 reads TGTGCCAGCAGCTCCCGGGACTATGGCTACACCTTC.

This clone turned up a few times. The V and J genes are TRBV4-2 and TRBJ2-3; TRBD2 aligns across 7 bases. Trimming removed 1 base from V and 6 bases from J; junction bases left unmatched: 1. This CDR3 contains 13 residues. Germline V gives CDR1 LGHNA, CDR2 YNFKEQ. This CDR3 is CASSQGGSDTQYF. The CDR3 coding sequence is TGTGCCAGCAGCCAAGGCGGGAGCGATACGCAGTATTTT.

The chain joins TRBV6-1 to TRBJ1-2; D is ambiguous. The ends were cut back, 2 bases at V and 8 bases at J, with 21 bases in the middle. Germline-derived CDR1 and CDR2 are MNHNS and SASEGT. The CDR3 is made up of 16 amino acids. The DNA for the CDR3 is TGTGCCAGCAGTGAAAGCTTGTTGGAGGGCCTGAGGGGCTACACCTTC. Residues: CASSESLLEGLRGYTF.

CDR3 sequence: CSVVIWDGDAFF. CDR3 sequence (DNA): TGCAGCGTTGTAATCTGGGACGGTGACGCTTTCTTT. V gene TRBV29-1 combines with J gene TRBJ1-1; D might be TRBD1 (5 bases). Germline V gene sequence: CDR1 SQVTM, CDR2 ANQGSEA. With 4 bases removed from V and 11 bases from J, the gap between germline ends came to 17 bases. The CDR3 has 12 residues.

This clone was seen repeatedly, ten times or more. The chain links TRBV28 to TRBJ1-1; D remains unclear. CDR3 length equals 15 residues. Germline CDR1 reads MDHEN; CDR2 reads SYDVKM. Trimming pared 8 bases from V and 0 bases from J, leaving 16 bases between. DNA for the CDR3: TGTGCCAGCTTGAAATGGGAGAGCATGAACACTGAAGCTTTCTTT. Translated, it gives CASLKWESMNTEAFF.

The V call is TRBV25-1, the J call TRBJ1-2, with TRBD1 matching 7 bases. Germline assignment: CDR1 MGHDK and CDR2 SYGVNS. CDR3 length: 13 amino acids. V shed 4 bases, J shed 8 bases, and the junction held 7 bases outside the gene matches. The CDR3 sequence: CASSVLTGSGYTF. The DNA of the CDR3 is TGTGCCAGCAGTGTATTGACAGGGTCCGGCTACACCTTC.

This clone was seen only once. The rearrangement joins TRBV7-2 to TRBJ2-2; D call uncertain. The length of the CDR3 is 15 residues. Trimming took 3 bases from V and 7 from J, leaving 15 bases between them. Germline V gene sequence: CDR1 SGHTA, CDR2 FQGNSA. This CDR3 is CASSLRWRSVGELFF. The CDR3 coding sequence is TGTGCCAGCAGCTTGCGATGGCGGTCCGTCGGGGAGCTGTTTTTT.

This clone was seen a few times. This rearrangement joins TRBV7-8 to TRBJ1-3; 7 bases match TRBD1. From germline, CDR1 is SGHVS and CDR2 FQNEAQ. The V and J ends lost 5 bases and 13 bases, in that order; junction bases with no gene match: 11. The CDR3 extends over 13 amino acids. In nucleotides, the CDR3 is TGTGCCAGCAGCCCCGGGACAGATTTGCCGATATATTTT. Its protein product is CASSPGTDLPIYF.

The table lists this clone with a few counts. V gene TRBV28 combines with J gene TRBJ2-5; D is ambiguous. Germline CDR1 reads MDHEN; CDR2 reads SYDVKM. Trimming stripped 7 bases from V and 2 bases from J, with 8 bases between. The CDR3 is made up of 12 amino acids. The CDR3 DNA is TGTGCCAGCAAACGCACTCAAGAGACCCAGTACTTC. It codes for CASKRTQETQYF.

This chain joins TRBV28 and TRBJ2-5; 10 bases are shared with TRBD1. V shed 2 bases and J 6 bases; nucleotides not matched to a gene: 6. Germline values: CDR1 MDHEN, CDR2 SYDVKM. The CDR3 is 15 amino acids. As DNA, the CDR3 is TGTGCCAGCAGTTTACCGGGACAGGGGCGACAGACCCAGTACTTC. Protein sequence: CASSLPGQGRQTQYF.

The gene calls are TRBV7-3 and TRBJ1-1; 10 bases align to TRBD1. The V gene end was trimmed by 5 bases and the J gene end by 10 bases; junction bases not matched to a gene: 13. Germline lookup yields CDR1 SGHTA and CDR2 FQGTGA. This CDR3 is 15 amino acids long. The CDR3, as DNA: TGTGCCAGCAGCCCTCCTGGACAGGGGGGATTTGGAGCTTTCTTT. Translating it yields CASSPPGQGGFGAFF.

This chain links TRBV5-4 with TRBJ2-2, with a weak D call TRBD1 (6 bases). CDR1 and CDR2 from the germline V gene are SGHNT and YYREEE (reference sequence). Trimming took 3 bases from V and 1 from J, leaving 13 bases between them. This CDR3 is 16 amino acids long. The DNA for the CDR3 is TGTGCCAGCAGCTGGGCGGCACAGGGGAACACCGGGGAGCTGTTTTTT. Protein: CASSWAAQGNTGELFF. The whole variable domain, remainder taken from reference TRBV5-4 and TRBJ2-2, is ETGVTQSPTHLIKTRGQQVTLRCSSQSGHNTVSWYQQALGQGPQFIFQYYREEENGRGNFPPRFSGLQFPNYSSELNVNALELDDSALYLCASSWAAQGNTGELFFGEGSRLTVL.

The chain employs TRBV6-5 and TRBJ2-3; D is uncertain. The CDR3 extends over 11 amino acids. V lost 3 bases, J lost 5 bases, and 3 bases lay in between. CDR1 and CDR2 (germline): MNHEY, SVGAGI. The chain's CDR3 is CASSYQDTQYF. The CDR3 DNA sequence: TGTGCCAGCAGTTATCAAGATACGCAGTATTTT.

The gene calls are TRBV6-6 and TRBJ1-1; the D is unclear. V shed 0 bases and J shed 5 bases, with 13 bases lying between them. The CDR3 extends over 15 amino acids. Germline V gene data show CDR1 as MNHNY and CDR2 as SVGAGI (reference sequence). The CDR3 coding sequence is TGTGCCAGCAGTTACTCAGACGACCGAGCAACTGAAGCTTTCTTT. Its translation is CASSYSDDRATEAFF.

The chain carries TRBV5-1 and TRBJ1-5; a weak D match, TRBD1 (6 bases). Germline V lookup: CDR1 SGHRS, CDR2 YFSETQ. With 4 bases removed from V and 5 bases from J, the gap between germline ends came to 10 bases. This CDR3 has 13 residues. The CDR3 nucleotides are TGCGCCAGCAGCAAGGACAGTTATCAGCCCCAGCATTTT. This codes for CASSKDSYQPQHF.

The chain is built from TRBV6-6 and TRBJ2-7; tentative D call: TRBD1 (6 bases). Trimming shortened V by 6 bases and J by 5 bases, and 17 bases separated the two germline ends. The CDR3 consists of 14 residues. Germline CDR1 MNHNY, CDR2 SVGAGI (reference sequence). The CDR3 bases are TGTGCCAGCAGCCGCCGAACAGGGTTCCACGAGCAGTACTTC. Translation: CASSRRTGFHEQYF.

This clone showed up just once. CDR3 loop: CASSRIGTGIYEQYF. CDR3 nucleotides: TGCGCCAGCAGCCGCATCGGGACAGGGATCTACGAGCAGTACTTC. This rearrangement joins TRBV4-3 to TRBJ2-7, with TRBD1 identical over 9 bases. CDR1 is LGHNA and CDR2 is YSLEER in the germline V gene. The CDR3 consists of 15 residues. Trimming removed 4 bases from V and 3 bases from J; junction bases left unmatched: 7.

The chain recombines TRBV2 with TRBJ1-1; 8 bases agree with TRBD1. Germline lookup yields CDR1 SNHLY and CDR2 FYNNEI. V trimming: 6 bases; J trimming: 1 base; junction bases outside the gene matches: 1. The CDR3 runs to 13 residues. The CDR3 reads CASRGQANTEAFF. The DNA for the CDR3 is TGTGCCAGCAGGGGACAGGCGAACACTGAAGCTTTCTTT.

The genes are TRBV18 and TRBJ2-3; tentatively, D is TRBD1 (5 bases). The CDR3 consists of 14 residues. Trimming removed 2 bases at V and 5 bases at J, with 11 bases between. Germline V lookup: CDR1 KGHSH, CDR2 LQKENI. This CDR3 is CASSPVGRGDTQYF. In DNA form, the CDR3 reads TGTGCCAGCTCACCAGTTGGAAGGGGAGATACGCAGTATTTT.